Listed here are 20 T cell receptor beta chains from one sample, sequenced in a study of tumor-infiltrating lymphocytes in localized non-small cell lung cancer. Here immunoSEQ multiplex PCR was the method, and the copy in TCRdb shows in-frame clones only, minus some. The sample yields around 12,000 clones, 75% to 90% seen once. Sequenced material: uninvolved lung tissue not adjacent to the tumor. The receptors were gathered from a human donor with non-small cell lung cancer.

This clone has more than one count but fewer than ten. The chain couples TRBV28 to TRBJ2-7; possible D gene TRBD1, 5 bases. Germline CDR1 and CDR2: MDHEN and SYDVKM. The CDR3 is made up of 14 amino acids. V lost 2 bases to trimming and J lost 3 bases, with 11 bases between them. Written as DNA, the CDR3 is TGTGCCAGCAGTTTAGGGGCCTCCCTCTACGAGCAGTACTTC. Amino acids: CASSLGASLYEQYF. The complete variable domain, with remaining parts taken from reference TRBV28 and TRBJ2-7, reads DVKVTQSSRYLVKRTGEKVFLECVQDMDHENMFWYRQDPGLGLRLIYFSYDVKMKEKGDIPEGYSVSREKKERFSLILESASTNQTSMYLCASSLGASLYEQYFGPGTRLTVT.

This clone was seen once. The chain combines TRBV6-5 with TRBJ1-2; 8 bases match TRBD1. V lost 5 bases, J lost 3 bases, and 5 bases stayed unmatched. CDR1 is MNHEY and CDR2 is SVGAGI in the germline V gene. The CDR3 sequence is 14 residues long. This chain's CDR3 is CASSERQGYYGYTF. The CDR3 region has the DNA TGTGCCAGCAGTGAACGACAGGGGTACTATGGCTACACCTTC.

The chain recombines TRBV5-6 with TRBJ1-5; D gene ambiguous. Germline V gene lookup returns CDR1 SGHDT and CDR2 YYEEEE. The CDR3 is 12 amino acids. V was cut by 10 bases and J by 2 bases, with 10 bases left in between. The DNA for the CDR3 is TGTGCCTCCCAGGAGGGCAATCAGCCCCAGCATTTT. Translation: CASQEGNQPQHF.

V gene TRBV5-1 combines with J gene TRBJ2-1; no clear D gene. This CDR3 region has 9 residues. Germline loops: CDR1 SGHRS, CDR2 YFSETQ. V lost 4 bases to trimming and J lost 8 bases, with 1 base between them. CDR3 amino acids: CASSHEQFF. CDR3 DNA sequence: TGCGCCAGCAGCCATGAGCAGTTCTTC.

The chain recombines TRBV7-2 with TRBJ2-5, with a tentative D call TRBD1 (6 bases). Trimming pared 7 bases from V and 1 base from J, leaving 10 bases between. The germline gives CDR1 SGHTA, CDR2 FQGNSA. This CDR3 spans 13 amino acids. The CDR3 protein is CASTYRVQETQYF. The CDR3, as DNA: TGTGCCAGCACTTACAGGGTCCAAGAGACCCAGTACTTC.

The rearrangement uses TRBV5-4 and TRBJ2-7, with D perhaps matching TRBD2 (5 bases). CDR1 and CDR2 from the germline V gene are SGHNT and YYREEE (reference sequence). Deletions cut 2 bases from V and 5 bases from J, with 14 bases between. The CDR3 length is 14 residues. For the CDR3, the DNA is TGTGCCAGCAGCTTCGGACCGGGAAGCAACGAGCAGTACTTC. This codes for CASSFGPGSNEQYF. The complete variable domain, with remaining parts taken from reference TRBV5-4 and TRBJ2-7, reads ETGVTQSPTHLIKTRGQQVTLRCSSQSGHNTVSWYQQALGQGPQFIFQYYREEENGRGNFPPRFSGLQFPNYSSELNVNALELDDSALYLCASSFGPGSNEQYFGPGTRLTVT.

The V call is TRBV7-9, the J call TRBJ1-1; possibly TRBD1 for D (5 bases). V gave up 5 bases and J gave up 1 base, with 17 bases separating them. Germline lookup yields CDR1 SEHNR and CDR2 FQNEAQ (reference sequence). The CDR3 runs to 16 residues. The CDR3 is CASSPPIPGGNTEAFF. CDR3 DNA: TGTGCCAGCAGCCCGCCCATCCCCGGGGGGAACACTGAAGCTTTCTTT.

The chain recombines TRBV10-3 with TRBJ2-7; 8 bases map to TRBD1. The CDR3 covers 14 residues. Germline CDR1 reads ENHRY; CDR2 reads SYGVKD. J lost 6 bases, V lost 6 bases, and 10 bases had no gene match. As DNA, the CDR3 is TGTGCCATCAGGGTCGGACAGGGCCCGAGCGAGCAGTACTTC. Its protein is CAIRVGQGPSEQYF.

The genes are TRBV19 and TRBJ2-7, with D unresolved. The germline V and J ends were trimmed by 7 bases and 0 bases, with 19 bases remaining between them. The germline CDR1 and CDR2 sequences are LNHDA and SQIVND (reference sequence). The CDR3 is 16 residues long. CDR3 nucleotides: TGTGCCAGTATTTACTACACCGATGAGTACTCCTACGAGCAGTACTTC. This gives the protein CASIYYTDEYSYEQYF.

The rearrangement uses TRBV7-9 and TRBJ2-1; D is uncertain. There are 15 residues in the CDR3. V dropped 5 bases and J dropped 0 bases, with 11 bases sitting between them. From germline, CDR1 is SEHNR and CDR2 FQNEAQ (reference sequence). Here the CDR3 DNA reads TGTGCCAGCAGCCGAGAGGCGGACTCCTACAATGAGCAGTTCTTC. Translated, it gives CASSREADSYNEQFF. The whole variable domain, remainder taken from reference TRBV7-9 and TRBJ2-1, is DTGVSQNPRHKITKRGQNVTFRCDPISEHNRLYWYRQTLGQGPEFLTYFQNEAQLEKSRLLSDRFSAERPKGSFSTLEIQRTEQGDSAMYLCASSREADSYNEQFFGPGTRLTVL.

The rearrangement joins TRBV7-9 to TRBJ2-1; the match to TRBD1 covers 7 bases. The ends lost 5 bases at V and 4 bases at J; junction bases unmatched: 11. This CDR3 comprises 16 residues. The germline gives CDR1 SEHNR, CDR2 FQNEAQ (reference sequence). CDR3 in amino acids: CASSPLTGLEYNEQFF. CDR3 nucleotide sequence: TGTGCCAGCAGCCCGTTGACAGGGCTGGAGTACAATGAGCAGTTCTTC.

The V and J genes are TRBV5-1 and TRBJ1-2; no firm D call. V was cut by 0 bases and J by 1 base, with 4 bases left in between. There are 13 residues in the CDR3. Germline V lookup: CDR1 SGHRS, CDR2 YFSETQ. The CDR3 reads CASSLDSNYGYTF. In DNA, the CDR3 is TGCGCCAGCAGCTTGGACAGTAACTATGGCTACACCTTC.

The V and J genes are TRBV6-5 and TRBJ1-5; a possible D gene is TRBD1 (5 bases). The CDR3 has 14 amino acids. Germline CDR1 MNHEY, CDR2 SVGAGI. The V gene lost 8 bases and the J gene lost 2 bases, with 13 bases spanning the gap. For the CDR3, the DNA is TGTGCCAGCGGATTAGGGGTGGGCAATCAGCCCCAGCATTTT. Translated, it gives CASGLGVGNQPQHF.

The CDR3, as DNA: TGTGCCAGCAGCAAACGAGGGACAACACCACACGTCCTGACTTTC. Translating gives CASSKRGTTPHVLTF. The chain couples TRBV21-1 to TRBJ2-6; TRBD1, as called in the table, went unchecked against the DNA. TRBV21-1 is given as a pseudogene. This CDR3 has 15 residues.

This clone was detected once. The chain carries TRBV10-3 and TRBJ2-3, with 8 bases matching TRBD1. The CDR3 runs to 14 residues. V dropped 5 bases and J dropped 6; count of bases not matched to a gene: 7. Germline lookup yields CDR1 ENHRY and CDR2 SYGVKD. The CDR3 spells CAISNTGGVDTQYF. The CDR3 DNA follows: TGTGCCATCAGTAATACAGGGGGAGTGGATACGCAGTATTTT.

As concerns this clone: Other DNA sequences in this sample translate to the same CDR3. The V and J genes are TRBV2 and TRBJ2-2; TRBD1 matches at 9 bases. In germline, CDR1 is SNHLY, CDR2 FYNNEI. After removal of 5 bases from V and 5 bases from J, the junction contained 3 bases not matched to a gene. The CDR3 runs 14 residues. CDR3 in DNA: TGTGCCAGCAGTCCGACAGGGGGTACCGGGGAGCTGTTTTTT. Translation: CASSPTGGTGELFF.

This chain joins TRBV18 and TRBJ1-2, with no clear D. The CDR3 runs to 11 residues. The germline V and J ends were trimmed by 6 bases and 8 bases, with 10 bases remaining between them. Germline CDR1 is KGHSH and CDR2 is LQKENI. This CDR3 is CASSPGEGYTF. DNA of the CDR3: TGTGCCAGCTCTCCAGGCGAAGGCTACACCTTC.

The rearrangement joins TRBV5-4 to TRBJ2-5; 12 bases align to TRBD2. There are 15 residues in the CDR3. Germline assignment: CDR1 SGHNT and CDR2 YYREEE (reference sequence). Trimming at V came to 4 bases and at J to 4 bases, leaving 5 bases not matched to a gene. CDR3 protein: CASSPPSGGAETQYF. DNA for the CDR3: TGTGCCAGCAGCCCCCCTAGCGGGGGGGCAGAGACCCAGTACTTC.

This rearrangement joins TRBV28 to TRBJ2-2, with unresolved D. The CDR3 is 15 amino acids. V lost 5 bases, J lost 8 bases, and 18 bases lay in between. CDR1 is MDHEN and CDR2 is SYDVKM in the germline V gene. The CDR3 sequence: CASSDPSRGVGELFF. The CDR3 DNA follows: TGTGCCAGCAGTGATCCATCGAGAGGTGTGGGGGAGCTGTTTTTT.

This chain connects TRBV7-6 to TRBJ2-4, with D maybe TRBD1 (5 bases). The CDR3 is made up of 14 amino acids. V was clipped by 4 bases and J by 0 bases, with 7 bases between them. Germline V gene lookup returns CDR1 SGHVS and CDR2 FNYEAQ. The CDR3 DNA follows: TGTGCCAGCAGCTCGACAGTAGCCAAAAACATTCAGTACTTC. It encodes CASSSTVAKNIQYF.